This TCR beta chain was profiled in a study of T cell changes during pregnancy in multiple sclerosis. The CDR3 loop spans 14 amino acids. Germline loops: CDR1 MRHNA, CDR2 SNTAGT. V was trimmed by 3 bases and J by 1 base, leaving 9 bases between them. Generated by immunoSEQ multiplex PCR, the TCRdb table keeps only in-frame clones and is missing some. Among thousands of clones listed, around 84% were seen once. The chain is built from TRBV6-4 and TRBJ1-1, with D maybe TRBD1 (5 bases). This TCR came from a female donor in good health, enrolled as a control in a pregnancy study. The sample in question was CD8+ T cells from peripheral blood mononuclear cells, obtained in the second trimester of pregnancy. CDR3 DNA: TGTGCCAGCAGTGAGGAGGGGACGAACACTGAAGCTTTCTTT. Amino acid sequence: CASSEEGTNTEAFF.